Below are 30 T cell receptor beta chains sequenced from a single sample in a study of chemoradiotherapy in HPV16-positive cancers. Clones were read by immunoSEQ multiplex PCR, and TCRdb kept only the in-frame ones, dropping some. This sample has around 40,000 clones, with around three quarters found just once. This sample comprised blood, obtained from a patient who underwent chemoradiotherapy. All receptors derive from a human donor with HPV-associated anogenital cancer.

The chain uses TRBV5-1 and TRBJ1-1; D might be TRBD1 (6 bases). V gave up 5 bases and J gave up 1 base, with 9 bases separating them. There are 13 residues in the CDR3. Per the germline V gene, CDR1 is SGHRS and CDR2 is YFSETQ. CDR3 in DNA: TGCGCCAGCAGAAAGACAGGGAACACTGAAGCTTTCTTT. This translates into CASRKTGNTEAFF.

This chain uses TRBV4-3 with TRBJ1-3; D gene uncertain. With 0 bases removed from V and 3 bases from J, the gap between germline ends came to 6 bases. The CDR3 loop spans 14 amino acids. Germline CDR1 and CDR2: LGHNA and YSLEER. The DNA for the CDR3 is TGCGCCAGCAGCCAAGACAGTAATGGAAACACCATATATTTT. It codes for CASSQDSNGNTIYF.

This chain uses TRBV29-1 with TRBJ1-2, with D hard to call. Trimming took 6 bases from V and 8 from J, leaving 16 bases between them. The CDR3 runs 12 residues. Germline V CDR1 and CDR2: SQVTM, ANQGSEA. CDR3 coding DNA: TGCAGCGTCCTTGTCGGGCAGCTAGGCTACACCTTC. Its translation is CSVLVGQLGYTF.

The V and J genes are TRBV5-1 and TRBJ1-3; possibly TRBD1 for D (6 bases). Trimming took off 4 bases at V and 5 bases at J, with 16 bases between the two ends. Germline lookup yields CDR1 SGHRS and CDR2 YFSETQ. The CDR3 is 15 amino acids. CDR3 loop: CASSQGTPPRNTIYF. CDR3 sequence (DNA): TGCGCCAGCAGCCAGGGGACTCCTCCACGAAACACCATATATTTT.

This clone showed up just a few times. The chain recombines TRBV19 with TRBJ2-2; D may be TRBD1 (6 bases). CDR1 and CDR2 from the germline V gene are LNHDA and SQIVND (reference sequence). Between the trimmed V and J ends, which lost 4 bases and 8 bases, there was a span of 14 bases. The CDR3 runs 14 residues. This chain's CDR3 is CASSRSRGEGELFF. The CDR3 nucleotides are TGTGCCAGTAGTAGGTCCAGGGGAGAGGGGGAGCTGTTTTTT. The full variable domain, in which reference TRBV19 and TRBJ2-2 provide the parts outside the CDR3, is DGGITQSPKYLFRKEGQNVTLSCEQNLNHDAMYWYRQDPGQGLRLIYYSQIVNDFQKGDIAEGYSVSREKKESFPLTVTSAQKNPTAFYLCASSRSRGEGELFFGEGSRLTVL.

This chain links TRBV7-2 with TRBJ2-7; 7 bases fit TRBD1. Germline-derived CDR1 and CDR2 are SGHTA and FQGNSA. V lost 5 bases to trimming and J lost 3 bases; unmatched junction nucleotides: 7. CDR3 length: 14 residues. The CDR3 coding sequence is TGTGCCAGCAGCCCCCGACAGGGATACTACGAGCAGTACTTC. This sequence encodes CASSPRQGYYEQYF.

This sequence joins TRBV2 and TRBJ2-1; 7 bases agree with TRBD2. Trimming removed 6 bases from V and 1 base from J; junction bases left unmatched: 6. Germline CDR1 is SNHLY and CDR2 is FYNNEI. The CDR3 loop spans 15 amino acids. CDR3 region: CASRGGTGSYNEQFF. The CDR3 coding sequence is TGTGCCAGCAGGGGAGGGACGGGGTCCTACAATGAGCAGTTCTTC.

This clone was seen once. The V gene is TRBV11-2, the J gene TRBJ1-6; no firm D call. The V gene's germline CDR1 is SGHAT and CDR2 FQNNGV. The ends were cut back, 5 bases at V and 10 bases at J, with 9 bases in the middle. CDR3 length: 12 amino acids. CDR3 residues: CASSKGFSPLHF. The CDR3, as DNA: TGTGCCAGCAGCAAAGGGTTCTCACCCCTCCACTTT.

The chain has TRBV30 and TRBJ2-3; 8 bases agree with TRBD2. V was pared by 4 bases and J by 4 bases, with 10 bases of the junction left unmatched. The CDR3 spans 15 residues. Germline CDR1 GTSNPN, CDR2 SVGIG (reference sequence). CDR3 region: CAWTEGGGIADTQYF. DNA for the CDR3: TGTGCCTGGACTGAAGGCGGGGGGATCGCAGATACGCAGTATTTT.

CDR3 in amino acids: CASSPVGGGRTDTQYF. CDR3 sequence (DNA): TGTGCCAGCAGCCCAGTGGGGGGGGGTCGCACAGATACGCAGTATTTT. The chain joins TRBV7-9 to TRBJ2-3; 7 bases are shared with TRBD2. Germline CDR1 and CDR2: SEHNR and FQNEAQ (reference sequence). V lost 5 bases to trimming and J lost 1 base; unmatched junction nucleotides: 9. This CDR3 contains 16 residues. Combining the CDR3 with reference TRBV7-9 and TRBJ2-3 gives the whole variable domain DTGVSQNPRHKITKRGQNVTFRCDPISEHNRLYWYRQTLGQGPEFLTYFQNEAQLEKSRLLSDRFSAERPKGSFSTLEIQRTEQGDSAMYLCASSPVGGGRTDTQYFGPGTRLTVL.

This rearrangement joins TRBV28 to TRBJ2-3; no reliable D call. Trimming removed 7 bases at V and 1 base at J, with 6 bases between. Germline CDR1 is MDHEN and CDR2 is SYDVKM. This CDR3 spans 12 amino acids. The DNA of the CDR3 is TGTGCCAGCAATCCGGGCACAGATACGCAGTATTTT. Its translation is CASNPGTDTQYF.

Only a few counts were recorded for this clone. V gene TRBV7-6 combines with J gene TRBJ1-1; D is unresolved. The CDR3 covers 14 residues. Trimming took off 1 base at V and 1 base at J, with 7 bases between the two ends. The germline gives CDR1 SGHVS, CDR2 FNYEAQ. The CDR3 protein is CASSLEIPNTEAFF. CDR3 in DNA: TGTGCCAGCAGCTTAGAGATCCCGAACACTGAAGCTTTCTTT. The variable domain in full, with the rest retrieved from reference TRBV7-6 and TRBJ1-1, is GAGVSQSPRYKVTKRGQDVALRCDPISGHVSLYWYRQALGQGPEFLTYFNYEAQQDKSGLPNDRFSAERPEGSISTLTIQRTEQRDSAMYRCASSLEIPNTEAFFGQGTRLTVV.

The genes are TRBV13 and TRBJ1-4, with D uncertain. The CDR3 loop spans 14 amino acids. Germline lookup yields CDR1 PRHDT and CDR2 FYEKMQ (reference sequence). Trimming shortened V by 1 base and J by 1 base, and 4 bases separated the two germline ends. The CDR3 DNA follows: TGTGCCAGCAGCTTAGAAGGAACTAATGAAAAACTGTTTTTT. Amino acid sequence: CASSLEGTNEKLFF. The full variable domain, rest sourced from reference TRBV13 and TRBJ1-4, is AAGVIQSPRHLIKEKRETATLKCYPIPRHDTVYWYQQGPGQDPQFLISFYEKMQSDKGSIPDRFSAQQFSDYHSELNMSSLELGDSALYFCASSLEGTNEKLFFGSGTQLSVL.

Only one count was recorded for this clone. The J gene is TRBJ2-5, the V gene TRBV5-1; D not certain. Trimming pared 6 bases from V and 2 bases from J, leaving 8 bases between. In germline, CDR1 is SGHRS, CDR2 YFSETQ. This CDR3 contains 12 residues. As DNA, the CDR3 is TGCGCCAGCAACGAGTATCAAGAGACCCAGTACTTC. It encodes CASNEYQETQYF.

This clone was counted once. The rearrangement uses TRBV18 and TRBJ2-6; D call uncertain. From germline, CDR1 is KGHSH and CDR2 LQKENI. The CDR3 is 15 residues long. Trimming stripped 3 bases from V and 2 bases from J, with 8 bases between. The CDR3 coding sequence is TGTGCCAGCTCACCGGTGTCCGCTGGGGCCAACGTCCTGACTTTC. The encoded protein is CASSPVSAGANVLTF.

The genes are TRBV5-5 and TRBJ1-5; D is perhaps TRBD1 (5 bases). There are 17 residues in the CDR3. The V gene lost 3 bases and the J gene lost 8 bases, with 24 bases spanning the gap. The germline V gene has CDR1 SGHKS and CDR2 YYEKEE (reference sequence). The CDR3 DNA sequence: TGTGCCAGCAGCTGGGATTCAGGGAGGAGATTTCGGGAGCCCCAGCATTTT. Residues: CASSWDSGRRFREPQHF.

This clone was picked up one time. The chain couples TRBV7-6 to TRBJ2-2; perhaps TRBD1 as D (6 bases). This CDR3 is 18 amino acids long. Trimming took off 5 bases at V and 2 bases at J, with 21 bases between the two ends. Germline lookup yields CDR1 SGHVS and CDR2 FNYEAQ. CDR3 in DNA: TGTGCCAGCAGCCCTGATTTATTATCAGGGGCAAACACCGGGGAGCTGTTTTTT. It is translated as CASSPDLLSGANTGELFF.

In its sample, this clone was seen a few times. The genes are TRBV7-2 and TRBJ1-1; D is undetermined. Trimming took off 0 bases at V and 2 bases at J, with 7 bases between the two ends. The CDR3 loop spans 14 amino acids. Germline V gene data show CDR1 as SGHTA and CDR2 as FQGNSA. The CDR3, as DNA: TGTGCCAGCAGCTTAGCAGGGTCCAACACTGAAGCTTTCTTT. It yields the protein CASSLAGSNTEAFF.

This clone was counted between two and nine times. The CDR3: CASSSGQGFGYTF. In DNA, the CDR3 is TGTGCCAGCAGCTCAGGACAGGGGTTTGGCTACACCTTC. J is TRBJ1-2 and V is TRBV7-3; TRBD1 agrees at 9 bases. CDR3 length equals 13 residues. Germline CDR1 is SGHTA and CDR2 is FQGTGA. The junction had 4 bases not matched to a gene; V was cut back by 4 bases and J by 7 bases.

This clone has only a few counts. The chain uses TRBV7-9 and TRBJ1-5; D is possibly TRBD1 (6 bases). Germline lookup yields CDR1 SEHNR and CDR2 FQNEAQ (reference sequence). V was cut by 5 bases and J by 4 bases, with 9 bases left in between. The CDR3 has 13 residues. CDR3 in amino acids: CASSRQENQPQHF. The CDR3 nucleotides read TGTGCCAGCAGCCGACAGGAGAATCAGCCCCAGCATTTT.

This clone appeared a single time. The J gene is TRBJ2-7, the V gene TRBV11-2; TRBD1 matches 8 bases. The CDR3 runs to 15 residues. The J segment lost 3 bases and the V segment lost 3 bases, leaving 7 bases of the junction unmatched. Germline lookup yields CDR1 SGHAT and CDR2 FQNNGV. The CDR3 DNA is TGTGCCAGCAGCTTCGCCAGGGGGCTTCTCTACGAGCAGTACTTC. Translation: CASSFARGLLYEQYF.

J is TRBJ2-1 and V is TRBV2; tentatively, D is TRBD1 or TRBD2 (7 bases each). The CDR3 sequence is 12 residues long. V lost 5 bases and J 7 bases, leaving 9 bases between the germline ends. The germline CDR1 and CDR2 sequences are SNHLY and FYNNEI. Here the CDR3 reads CASSQGGNEQFF. The CDR3 coding sequence is TGTGCCAGCAGTCAGGGGGGGAATGAGCAGTTCTTC.

As regards this clone: Other nucleotide sequences from this sample produce the same CDR3. The J gene is TRBJ1-3, the V gene TRBV5-1; no clear D. Germline-derived CDR1 and CDR2 are SGHRS and YFSETQ. This CDR3 region has 14 residues. V was clipped by 4 bases and J by 4 bases, with 12 bases between them. The CDR3 protein is CASSLRGSGNTIYF. CDR3 in DNA: TGCGCCAGCAGCCTACGAGGGTCCGGAAACACCATATATTTT.

J is TRBJ2-7 and V is TRBV7-3, with 10 bases lining up with TRBD2. This CDR3 has 15 residues. V was pared by 6 bases and J by 0 bases, with 5 bases of the junction left unmatched. Germline CDR1 and CDR2: SGHTA and FQGTGA. CDR3 residues: CASSLSGGNSYEQYF. The CDR3 DNA is TGTGCCAGCAGTCTTAGCGGGGGGAACTCCTACGAGCAGTACTTC. Full variable domain (rest looked up from reference TRBV7-3 and TRBJ2-7): GAGVSQTPSNKVTEKGKYVELRCDPISGHTALYWYRQSLGQGPEFLIYFQGTGAADDSGLPNDRFFAVRPEGSVSTLKIQRTERGDSAVYLCASSLSGGNSYEQYFGPGTRLTVT.

This clone was seen once. V and J are TRBV6-5 and TRBJ1-1; 7 bases agree with TRBD1. Trimming cost V 5 bases and J 4 bases; bases outside gene matches: 7. This CDR3 contains 14 residues. Germline V gives CDR1 MNHEY, CDR2 SVGAGI. The CDR3 is CASSDRDVGTEAFF. CDR3 nucleotide sequence: TGTGCCAGCAGTGACAGGGATGTTGGCACTGAAGCTTTCTTT.

This sequence joins TRBV7-9 and TRBJ2-1; D ambiguous. CDR1 is SEHNR, CDR2 FQNEAQ, per germline (reference sequence). The V and J ends lost 5 bases and 4 bases respectively, with 9 bases between them. The CDR3 loop spans 13 amino acids. The CDR3 here is CASSPLGYNEQFF. CDR3 nucleotide sequence: TGTGCCAGCAGCCCTCTCGGGTACAATGAGCAGTTCTTC.

The chain's CDR3 is CASSTAERVGEAFF. The CDR3 DNA follows: TGTGCCAGCAGCACCGCGGAGAGAGTGGGTGAAGCTTTCTTT. The chain combines TRBV6-5 with TRBJ1-1; D is unresolved. Trimming left V 6 bases short and J 7 bases short, with 18 bases between. This CDR3 is built from 14 residues. CDR1 MNHEY and CDR2 SVGAGI come from the germline V gene.

The chain links TRBV11-3 to TRBJ1-6; D gene ambiguous. Germline CDR1 and CDR2: SGHNT and YENEEA. Deletions cut 4 bases from V and 0 bases from J, with 13 bases between. This CDR3 spans 17 amino acids. The CDR3 here is CASSSPLGGSYNSPLHF. DNA of the CDR3: TGTGCCAGCAGCTCCCCCCTGGGTGGCTCCTATAATTCACCCCTCCACTTT.

The chain recombines TRBV19 with TRBJ1-6; 9 positions agree with TRBD1. Germline-derived CDR1 and CDR2 are LNHDA and SQIVND (reference sequence). The J segment lost 11 bases and the V segment lost 10 bases, leaving 9 bases of the junction unmatched. The CDR3 has 13 residues. The CDR3 coding sequence is TGTGCCACTGAGGACAGGGGAAGAACACCCCTCCACTTT. Translation gives CATEDRGRTPLHF.

V and J are TRBV5-1 and TRBJ1-1; D remains ambiguous. Trimming shortened V by 0 bases and J by 1 base, and 19 bases separated the two germline ends. Germline CDR1 reads SGHRS; CDR2 reads YFSETQ. CDR3 size: 18 residues. As DNA, the CDR3 is TGCGCCAGCAGCTTGGGTGGAGTTGTATTACAACGGAACACTGAAGCTTTCTTT. Residues: CASSLGGVVLQRNTEAFF.